The source of this TCR beta chain is a study of T cell responses to AZD1222 COVID-19 vaccine. A remark on this clone: Its antigen remains unknown.

General observations from the study: A mostly white British donor set with more females was recruited, and clonal diversity was possibly underestimated.

Trimming shortened V by 5 bases and J by 5 bases, and 12 bases separated the two germline ends. CDR3 size: 14 residues. From germline, CDR1 is KGHSH and CDR2 LQKENI. Sequenced by immunoSEQ multiplex PCR; TCRdb stores in-frame clones only, minus some. Among some 110,000 clones listed, about 91% were seen once. The chain joins TRBV18 to TRBJ2-2, with D possibly being TRBD2 (6 bases). This receptor was obtained from an adult who received the AZD1222 COVID-19 vaccine. The starting material was peripheral blood, obtained 28 days after the second AZD1222 dose. The CDR3 sequence: CASSLPGRTGELFF. DNA of the CDR3: TGTGCCAGCTCATTACCCGGGAGAACCGGGGAGCTGTTTTTT.